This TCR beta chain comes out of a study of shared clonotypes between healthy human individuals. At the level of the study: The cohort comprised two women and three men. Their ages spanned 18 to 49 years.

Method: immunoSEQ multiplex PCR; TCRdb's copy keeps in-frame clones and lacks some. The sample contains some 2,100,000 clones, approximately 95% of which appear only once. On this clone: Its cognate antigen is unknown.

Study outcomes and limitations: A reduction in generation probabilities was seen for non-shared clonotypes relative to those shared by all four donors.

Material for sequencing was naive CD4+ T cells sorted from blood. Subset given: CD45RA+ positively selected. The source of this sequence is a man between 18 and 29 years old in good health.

Here the CDR3 DNA reads TGTGCCAGCAGCTTAATCAGCGGGGCCTTCCTCGAGCAGTACTTC. Translated: CASSLISGAFLEQYF. This chain links TRBV11-2 with TRBJ2-7; 7 bases agree with TRBD2. Trimming cost V 2 bases and J 6 bases; bases outside gene matches: 10. This CDR3 comprises 15 residues. Germline V gives CDR1 SGHAT, CDR2 FQNNGV.